Each of the 19 T cell receptor beta chains below was sequenced from the same sample in a study of T cells after yellow fever vaccination. TCRdb passed the 5' RACE reads through MiXCR, listing each CDR3 protein once. The sample contains approximately 550,000 distinct CDR3 sequences, 15% to 20% of which appear only once. This specimen was PBMCs, taken 15 days after the yellow fever booster vaccination. These receptors came from a man younger than 40 who received the YFV17D yellow fever vaccine.

The chain recombines TRBV7-2 with TRBJ1-1, with TRBD1 identical over 7 bases. Trimming at V came to 3 bases and at J to 5 bases, leaving 6 bases not matched to a gene. The CDR3 covers 14 residues. Looked up from germline, CDR1 is SGHTA and CDR2 is FQGNSA. The CDR3 DNA reads TGTGCCAGCAGCTTTGGGACAGCGGCTACTGAAGCTTTCTTT. This sequence encodes CASSFGTAATEAFF.

The CDR3, as DNA: TGTGCCAGCAGTTCCCCGGGTCGGACCTACGAGCAGTACTTC. Translating gives CASSSPGRTYEQYF. J is TRBJ2-7 and V is TRBV27; the D is unclear. The CDR3 runs to 14 residues. Between the trimmed V and J ends, which lost 4 bases and 2 bases, there was a span of 12 bases. Germline CDR1 MNHEY, CDR2 SMNVEV (reference sequence).

This clonotype was detected a few times. The rearrangement uses TRBV7-2 and TRBJ2-3; no clear D gene. In germline, CDR1 is SGHTA, CDR2 FQGNSA. The V end was cut by 2 bases, the J end by 2 bases, with 5 bases between. The CDR3 has 13 residues. The CDR3 DNA reads as TGTGCCAGCAGCTTAAACCCCACAGATACGCAGTATTTT. Translation: CASSLNPTDTQYF.

The chain combines TRBV18 with TRBJ2-7; D ambiguous. Per the germline V gene, CDR1 is KGHSH and CDR2 is LQKENI. V was clipped by 3 bases and J by 5 bases, with 8 bases between them. CDR3 size: 12 residues. The DNA of the CDR3 is TGTGCCAGCTCACCCTCTACGGACGAGCAGTACTTC. It encodes CASSPSTDEQYF. Full variable domain (remainder filled in from reference TRBV18 and TRBJ2-7): NAGVMQNPRHLVRRRGQEARLRCSPMKGHSHVYWYRQLPEEGLKFMVYLQKENIIDESGMPKERFSAEFPKEGPSILRIQQVVRGDSAAYFCASSPSTDEQYFGPGTRLTVT.

The table lists this clonotype with a few counts. V and J are TRBV20-1 and TRBJ2-4; D uncertain. The CDR3 runs 14 residues. From germline, CDR1 is DFQATT and CDR2 SNEGSKA (reference sequence). V gave up 4 bases and J gave up 0 bases, with 10 bases separating them. CDR3: CSANLALAKNIQYF. The CDR3 nucleotides are TGCAGTGCTAATCTTGCCCTAGCCAAAAACATTCAGTACTTC.

CDR3 amino acids: CASSLDSGTAYEQYF. CDR3 nucleotide sequence: TGCGCCAGCAGCTTGGACTCCGGGACAGCCTACGAGCAGTACTTC. The chain uses TRBV5-1 and TRBJ2-7; 7 bases line up with TRBD1. The CDR3 length is 15 residues. J was trimmed by 2 bases and V by 0 bases; bases with no gene match: 5. In germline, CDR1 is SGHRS, CDR2 YFSETQ.

This clonotype appeared a few times. The chain employs TRBV20-1 and TRBJ1-5; 9 bases are a match to TRBD1. This CDR3 has 15 amino acids. Per the germline V gene, CDR1 is DFQATT and CDR2 is SNEGSKA (reference sequence). V lost 5 bases, J lost 0 bases, and 5 bases stayed unmatched. As DNA, the CDR3 is TGCAGTGCTGGGACAGGGACTCATAGCAATCAGCCCCAGCATTTT. Translation gives CSAGTGTHSNQPQHF.

This clonotype was observed a few times. The chain is built from TRBV4-1 and TRBJ2-4, with D maybe TRBD1 (5 bases). Trimming took off 1 base at V and 9 bases at J, with 19 bases between the two ends. The CDR3 runs 16 residues. The germline gives CDR1 MGHRA, CDR2 YSYEKL. CDR3 protein: CASSQVSDWQGGIQYF. CDR3 nucleotides: TGCGCCAGCAGCCAAGTATCGGATTGGCAGGGTGGCATTCAGTACTTC.

The chain is built from TRBV14 and TRBJ1-2; D remains unclear. The CDR3 contains 13 residues. V lost 6 bases and J lost 2, with 10 bases in between. Per the germline V gene, CDR1 is SGHDN and CDR2 is FVKESK. DNA of the CDR3: TGTGCCAGCAGATCAGGACCAAACTATGGCTACACCTTC. Translation: CASRSGPNYGYTF. The full variable domain, with the rest looked up from reference TRBV14 and TRBJ1-2, is EAGVTQFPSHSVIEKGQTVTLRCDPISGHDNLYWYRRVMGKEIKFLLHFVKESKQDESGMPNNRFLAERTGGTYSTLKVQPAELEDSGVYFCASRSGPNYGYTFGSGTRLTVV.

The chain carries TRBV29-1 and TRBJ2-3; the match to TRBD2 covers 8 bases. There are 18 residues in the CDR3. Trimming cost V 1 base and J 0 bases; bases outside gene matches: 12. Per the germline V gene, CDR1 is SQVTM and CDR2 is ANQGSEA. The CDR3 loop reads CSVEVTVELADSTDTQYF. The DNA for the CDR3 is TGCAGCGTTGAAGTGACAGTGGAACTAGCGGATAGCACAGATACGCAGTATTTT.

This clonotype showed up just a few times. The CDR3 does not close with the conserved phenylalanine or tryptophan, likely indicating a read error. The rearrangement uses TRBV15 and TRBJ1-5; D is possibly TRBD1 (6 bases). Trimming left V 0 bases short and J 7 bases short, with 13 bases between. The CDR3 sequence is 15 residues long. Germline V gives CDR1 LNHNV, CDR2 YYDKDF (reference sequence). The CDR3 is CATSRDRGGSQPQHC. In DNA form, the CDR3 reads TGTGCCACCAGCAGAGATCGGGGGGGCTCACAGCCCCAGCATTGT.

The CDR3: CASSKDWVSYEQYF. The CDR3 DNA is TGCGCCAGCAGCAAGGACTGGGTCTCCTACGAGCAGTACTTC. The chain uses TRBV5-1 and TRBJ2-7, with D tentatively TRBD2 (5 bases). Trimming shortened V by 4 bases and J by 0 bases, and 11 bases separated the two germline ends. The CDR3 runs to 14 residues. Looked up from germline, CDR1 is SGHRS and CDR2 is YFSETQ.

J is TRBJ2-5 and V is TRBV5-1; 7 bases fit TRBD1. V shed 3 bases, J shed 2 bases, and the junction held 34 bases outside the gene matches. CDR3 length: 24 residues. Germline lookup yields CDR1 SGHRS and CDR2 YFSETQ. Written as DNA, the CDR3 is TGCGCCAGCAGCTACCCCCCGGACAGGCCGAGTAATAGGGTCGATCCCCCGACTCAAGAGACCCAGTACTTC. Amino acids: CASSYPPDRPSNRVDPPTQETQYF.

This clonotype was counted a few times. The junction departs from germline at one end; a sequencing error may be responsible. The rearrangement joins TRBV20-1 to TRBJ2-5; 13 bases fit TRBD2. Germline lookup yields CDR1 DFQATT and CDR2 SNEGSKA (reference sequence). This CDR3 spans 15 amino acids. CDR3 sequence: CSARVPGLAGETQYF. The CDR3 DNA reads TGCAGTGCCAGAGTCCCGGGACTAGCGGGGGAGACCCAGTACTTC.

The V gene is TRBV20-1, the J gene TRBJ2-7; tentatively, D is TRBD1 (6 bases). This CDR3 is 12 amino acids long. Germline V CDR1 and CDR2: DFQATT, SNEGSKA (reference sequence). The V gene lost 5 bases and the J gene lost 1 base, with 9 bases spanning the gap. The CDR3 DNA sequence: TGCAGTGCTGGGGACATTTCCTACGAGCAGTACTTC. Residues: CSAGDISYEQYF.

V is TRBV29-1 and J is TRBJ2-5; 9 bases map to TRBD2. Germline CDR1 reads SQVTM; CDR2 reads ANQGSEA. The CDR3 length is 16 residues. The V segment lost 3 bases and the J segment 4 bases; nucleotides outside the gene matches: 12. The CDR3 sequence is CSVDPRTSEKPETQYF. The CDR3 nucleotides read TGCAGCGTTGACCCTCGGACTAGCGAGAAACCAGAGACCCAGTACTTC.

The rearrangement links TRBV18 to TRBJ1-4; a possible D gene is TRBD1 (5 bases). This CDR3 comprises 14 residues. CDR1 and CDR2 from the germline V gene are KGHSH and LQKENI. Trimming left V 4 bases short and J 8 bases short, with 14 bases between. The CDR3 reads CASSREGSVEKLFF. CDR3 in DNA: TGTGCCAGCTCACGGGAGGGGTCGGTCGAAAAACTGTTTTTT.

This clonotype was found a few times. J is TRBJ2-2 and V is TRBV10-3; D ambiguous. The CDR3 loop spans 15 amino acids. Trimming pared 3 bases from V and 0 bases from J, leaving 8 bases between. Germline V lookup: CDR1 ENHRY, CDR2 SYGVKD. Here the CDR3 reads CAISDLAPNTGELFF. CDR3 bases: TGTGCCATCAGTGATCTTGCGCCGAACACCGGGGAGCTGTTTTTT.

This clonotype has more than one count but fewer than ten. V and J are TRBV12-3 or TRBV12-4 and TRBJ1-6; 10 nucleotides line up with TRBD1. V lost 5 bases, J lost 8 bases, and 3 bases stayed unmatched. CDR3 length: 14 residues. The chain's CDR3 is CASSRQGAYSPLHF. CDR3 sequence (DNA): TGTGCCAGCAGTAGACAGGGGGCGTATTCACCCCTCCACTTT.